This record looks at one T cell receptor beta chain sequence and its context. The antigen is not known. The V segment lost 3 bases and the J segment 3 bases; nucleotides outside the gene matches: 5. There are 16 residues in the CDR3. Germline CDR1 MDHEN, CDR2 SYDVKM. Isolated RNA was reverse transcribed in full, so expressed TCRB transcripts were sequenced. Here immunoSEQ multiplex PCR was the method, and the copy in TCRdb shows in-frame clones only, minus some. The sample carries 350,000 to 450,000 clones, over 10% recorded once. The data were obtained in a study of beta chain features in type 1 diabetes. On the study more broadly: All samples yielded roughly 110 million examined sorted cells.

Study-level points and caveats: Among patients with Type 1 diabetes, TCRB CDR3s were moderately but significantly shorter in every one of the four CD4+ subsets.

Post-sort purity exceeded 95% for all sorted populations. This clonotype was sampled from a woman under 30 with type 1 diabetes. The sequenced material came from naive CD4+ T cells from blood. The chain carries TRBV28 and TRBJ2-7; 13 bases map to TRBD2. The CDR3 nucleotides are TGTGCCAGCAGTTTGAGACTAGCGGGAGGTCGCTACGAGCAGTACTTC. Protein product: CASSLRLAGGRYEQYF.